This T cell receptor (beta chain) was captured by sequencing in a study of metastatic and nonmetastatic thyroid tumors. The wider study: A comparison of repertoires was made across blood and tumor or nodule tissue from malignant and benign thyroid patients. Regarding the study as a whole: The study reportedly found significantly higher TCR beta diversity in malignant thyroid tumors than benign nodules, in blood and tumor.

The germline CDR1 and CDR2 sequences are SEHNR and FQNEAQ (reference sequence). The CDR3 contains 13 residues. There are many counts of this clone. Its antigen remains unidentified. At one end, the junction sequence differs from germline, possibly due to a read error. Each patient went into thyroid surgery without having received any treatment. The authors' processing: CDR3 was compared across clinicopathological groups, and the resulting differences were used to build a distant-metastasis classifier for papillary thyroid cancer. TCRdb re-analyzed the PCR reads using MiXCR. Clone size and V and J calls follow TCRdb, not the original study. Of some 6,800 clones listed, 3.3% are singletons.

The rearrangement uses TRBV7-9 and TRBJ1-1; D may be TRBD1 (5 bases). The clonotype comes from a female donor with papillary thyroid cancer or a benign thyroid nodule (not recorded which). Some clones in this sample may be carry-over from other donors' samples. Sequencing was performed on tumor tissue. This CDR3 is CASTLGVNTEAFF. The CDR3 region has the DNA TGTGCCAGCACCTTAGGGGTGAACACTGAAGCTTTCTTT.